This paragraph covers one T cell receptor beta chain sequence. Original processing notes: Reference gene primers were amplified, and this amplification served to estimate nucleated cell counts. Assay used: immunoSEQ multiplex PCR; TCRdb lists only in-frame clones, some missing. That table furnishes V, J and clone size, whereas the DNA furnished D and trimming. The profile covers roughly 330,000 clones, with about 87% appearing a single time and about 5% taken by the ten largest. The data belong to a study of blood T cell repertoires in COVID-19. On the study more broadly: Acute-phase and convalescent COVID-19 samples originated in the United States, Italy and Spain. In each case, the material was cDNA or gDNA derived from T cells, B-cell-depleted T cells, or PBMCs.

Those enrolled, adults aged 18 to 89 years, came from about two dozen US areas. The trim removed 6 bases at V and 5 bases at J, leaving 9 bases unmatched. Germline-derived CDR1 and CDR2 are MNHEY and SVGAGI. The CDR3 spans 15 residues. The sequenced material came from PBMCs or T cells enriched from blood (not recorded which). The chain carries TRBV6-5 and TRBJ1-5, with TRBD1 matching 8 bases. The clonotype was recovered from a man aged 25 to 40 who had recovered from COVID-19. The CDR3 sequence: CASRVMGGQDQPQHF. The DNA of the CDR3 is TGTGCCAGCAGGGTAATGGGGGGACAGGATCAGCCCCAGCATTTT.